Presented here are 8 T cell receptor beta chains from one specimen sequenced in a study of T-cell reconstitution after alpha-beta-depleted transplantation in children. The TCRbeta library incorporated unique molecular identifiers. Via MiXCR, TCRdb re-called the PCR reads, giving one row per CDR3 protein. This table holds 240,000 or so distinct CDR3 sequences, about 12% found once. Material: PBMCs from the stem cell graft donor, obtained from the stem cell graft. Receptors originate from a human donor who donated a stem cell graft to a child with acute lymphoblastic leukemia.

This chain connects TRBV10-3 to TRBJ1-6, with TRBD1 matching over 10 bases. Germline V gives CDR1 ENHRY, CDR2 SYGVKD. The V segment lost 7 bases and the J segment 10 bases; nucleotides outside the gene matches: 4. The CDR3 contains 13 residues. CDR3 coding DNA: TGTGCCATCACCGGGACAGGGGACTCACCCCTCCACTTT. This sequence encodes CAITGTGDSPLHF.

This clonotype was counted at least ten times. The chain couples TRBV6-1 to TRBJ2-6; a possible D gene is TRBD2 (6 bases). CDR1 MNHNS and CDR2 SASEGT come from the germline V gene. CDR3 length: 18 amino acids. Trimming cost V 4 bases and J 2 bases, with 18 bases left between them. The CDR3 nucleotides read TGTGCCAGCAGTGCTATCCTACGCGGGACGCCTGGGGCCAACGTCCTGACTTTC. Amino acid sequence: CASSAILRGTPGANVLTF.

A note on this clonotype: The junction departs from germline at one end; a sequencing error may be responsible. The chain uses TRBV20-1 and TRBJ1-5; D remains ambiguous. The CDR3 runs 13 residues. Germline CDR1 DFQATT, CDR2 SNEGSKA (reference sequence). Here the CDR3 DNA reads TGCTGTGCTAGGCGAGGTGCCAATCAGCCCCAGCATTTT. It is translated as CCARRGANQPQHF.

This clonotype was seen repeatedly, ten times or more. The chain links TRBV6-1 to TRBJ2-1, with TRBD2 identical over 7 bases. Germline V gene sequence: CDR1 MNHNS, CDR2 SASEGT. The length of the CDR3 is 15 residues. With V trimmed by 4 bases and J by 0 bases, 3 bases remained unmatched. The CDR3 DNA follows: TGTGCCAGCAGTGCTAGCGGAGGCTCCTACAATGAGCAGTTCTTC. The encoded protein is CASSASGGSYNEQFF.

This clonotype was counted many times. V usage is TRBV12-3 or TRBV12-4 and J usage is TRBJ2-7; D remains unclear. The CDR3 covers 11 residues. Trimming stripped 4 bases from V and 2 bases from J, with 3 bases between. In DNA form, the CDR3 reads TGTGCCAGCAGTTGGGCCTACGAGCAGTACTTC. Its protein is CASSWAYEQYF.

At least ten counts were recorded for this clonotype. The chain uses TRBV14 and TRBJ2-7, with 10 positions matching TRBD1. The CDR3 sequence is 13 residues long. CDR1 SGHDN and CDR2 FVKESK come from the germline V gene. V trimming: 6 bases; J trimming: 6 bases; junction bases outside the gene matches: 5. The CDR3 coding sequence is TGTGCCAGCAGTCGGACAGGGGGTAGCGAGCAGTACTTC. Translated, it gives CASSRTGGSEQYF.

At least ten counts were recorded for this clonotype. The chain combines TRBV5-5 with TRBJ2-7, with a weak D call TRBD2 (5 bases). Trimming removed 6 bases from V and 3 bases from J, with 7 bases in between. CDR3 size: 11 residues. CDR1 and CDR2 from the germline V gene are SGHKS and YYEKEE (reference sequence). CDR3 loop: CASNEGYEQYF. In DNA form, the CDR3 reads TGTGCCAGCAACGAGGGCTACGAGCAGTACTTC.

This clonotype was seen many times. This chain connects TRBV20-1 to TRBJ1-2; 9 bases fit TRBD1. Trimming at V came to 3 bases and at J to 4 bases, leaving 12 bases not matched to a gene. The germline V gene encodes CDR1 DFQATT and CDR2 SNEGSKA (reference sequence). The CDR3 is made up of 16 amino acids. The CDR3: CSASDRGTGQTYGYTF. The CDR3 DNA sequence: TGCAGTGCTAGTGATAGGGGGACAGGGCAGACCTATGGCTACACCTTC.